This record looks at one TCR beta chain sequence and its context. The data are from a study of T cells in tumors after PD-1 blockade. Measured with immunoSEQ multiplex PCR; TCRdb has only the in-frame clones, and not every one. The sample has around 11,000 clones; about 67% are singletons. J gave up 5 bases and V 6 bases, and 6 bases lay outside the gene matches. The CDR3 runs 14 residues. Per germline, CDR1 LNHDA and CDR2 SQIVND (reference sequence). The chain has TRBV19 and TRBJ2-1, with 8 bases identical to TRBD2. This specimen was tumor tissue, taken after anti-PD-1 treatment. The receptor was derived from a human donor with basal cell carcinoma. The CDR3 protein is CASRAGGSNNEQFF. CDR3 nucleotide sequence: TGTGCCAGTAGGGCGGGAGGTTCAAACAATGAGCAGTTCTTC.